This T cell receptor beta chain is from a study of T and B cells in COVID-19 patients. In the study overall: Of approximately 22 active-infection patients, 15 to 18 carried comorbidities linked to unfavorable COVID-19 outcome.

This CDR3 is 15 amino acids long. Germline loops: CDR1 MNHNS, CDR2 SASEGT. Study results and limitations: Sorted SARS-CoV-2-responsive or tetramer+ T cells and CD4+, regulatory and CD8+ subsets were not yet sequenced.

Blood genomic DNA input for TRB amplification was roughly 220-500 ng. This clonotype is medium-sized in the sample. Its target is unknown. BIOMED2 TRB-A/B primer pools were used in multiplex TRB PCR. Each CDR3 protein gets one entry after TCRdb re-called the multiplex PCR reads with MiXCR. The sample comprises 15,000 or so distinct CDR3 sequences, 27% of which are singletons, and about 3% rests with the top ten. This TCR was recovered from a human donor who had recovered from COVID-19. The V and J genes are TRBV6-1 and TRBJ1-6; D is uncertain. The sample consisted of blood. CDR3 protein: CAAQTRWDSDSPLHF. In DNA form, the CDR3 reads TGTGCAGCTCAAACGAGGTGGGATAGCGATTCACCCCTCCACTTT.